These 14 T cell receptor beta chains share one sample of origin, sequenced in a study of esophageal squamous cell carcinoma under preoperative chemotherapy. TCRdb re-derived calls from the PCR reads in MiXCR, one entry per CDR3 protein. The sample holds over a thousand distinct CDR3 sequences, 29% seen once. Time point meaning: after preoperative PTX-NDP chemotherapy. Sampling took place from a patient given preoperative chemotherapy. The receptors shown here come from a human donor with esophageal squamous cell carcinoma. The donor label of this sample is uncertain.

Only one count was recorded for this clonotype. The chain links TRBV7-2 to TRBJ2-7; TRBD2 matches 7 bases. Germline CDR1 is SGHTA and CDR2 is FQGNSA. There are 15 residues in the CDR3. Unmatched junction bases numbered 8, after V lost 3 bases and J lost 3 bases. The CDR3 sequence: CASSLVAGAGYEQYF. The CDR3 DNA reads TGTGCCAGCAGCTTGGTTGCGGGAGCTGGCTACGAGCAGTACTTC.

Within the sample, this clonotype is large (0.1 to 1%). CDR3 in DNA: TGTGCCAGCAGTGAGCGGCTAGCGGGATTCACAGATACGCAGTATTTT. Its protein product is CASSERLAGFTDTQYF. This chain uses TRBV6-1 with TRBJ2-3; 9 bases match TRBD2. The germline V gene encodes CDR1 MNHNS and CDR2 SASEGT. V gave up 3 bases and J gave up 2 bases; unmatched junction bases: 6. CDR3 length: 16 amino acids.

A note on this clonotype: A read error may account for a junction end that differs from germline. The chain links TRBV10-3 to TRBJ2-1; either TRBD1 or TRBD2 may fit D (5 bases each). The CDR3 consists of 15 residues. The germline CDR1 and CDR2 sequences are ENHRY and SYGVKD. This chain's CDR3 is CAISVYGGEAETQDF. For the CDR3, the DNA is TGTGCCATCAGTGTTTATGGGGGAGAGGCAGAGACCCAGGACTTC.

This clonotype is medium-sized in the sample. With a much larger clone just one base away, this may be a read error. The V and J genes are TRBV6-1 and TRBJ2-1; D may be TRBD2 (6 bases). Germline lookup yields CDR1 MNHNS and CDR2 SASEGT. This CDR3 spans 11 amino acids. The V and J ends lost 4 bases and 13 bases respectively, with 11 bases between them. CDR3 sequence reads: CASSVRETQFF. In nucleotides, the CDR3 is TGTGCCAGCAGTGTCCGGGAGACCCAGTTCTTC.

This clonotype was counted once. A much larger clone differs by one base, so this may be a read error. This chain links TRBV25-1 with TRBJ2-3; D is unclear. Germline V gene sequence: CDR1 MGHDK, CDR2 SYGVNS. V lost 2 bases, J lost 3 bases, and 15 bases lay in between. The CDR3 consists of 16 residues. The DNA of the CDR3 is TGTGCCAGCAGTGAAGTCTGTGGACGCTCGACAGATACGCAGTATTTT. Translated, it gives CASSEVCGRSTDTQYF.

The V call is TRBV12-3 or TRBV12-4, the J call TRBJ2-5; either TRBD1 or TRBD2 may fit D (5 bases each). CDR3 length: 13 amino acids. V shed 7 bases and J shed 11 bases, with 20 bases lying between them. In DNA form, the CDR3 reads TGTGCCAGCATAGGGGACGCGCGAGCAGAGCAGTACTTC. This sequence encodes CASIGDARAEQYF.

Relative to its sample, this clonotype is medium-sized. The chain combines TRBV6-1 with TRBJ2-2; D unresolved. From germline, CDR1 is MNHNS and CDR2 SASEGT. The ends were cut back, 5 bases at V and 5 bases at J, with 12 bases in the middle. CDR3 length equals 14 residues. This CDR3 reads CASSRDPLTGELFF. The CDR3, as DNA: TGTGCCAGCAGTCGAGACCCATTAACCGGGGAGCTGTTTTTT.

By its share, this clonotype is medium-sized (0.01 to 0.1%). The J gene is TRBJ2-1, the V gene TRBV11-2; D not resolved. The CDR3 consists of 11 residues. Germline V CDR1 and CDR2: SGHAT, FQNNGV. V lost 5 bases and J 12 bases, leaving 11 bases between the germline ends. The CDR3 bases are TGTGCCAGCAGCCCCAAATGGGGGCAGTTCTTC. Encoded protein: CASSPKWGQFF.

This clonotype was observed a handful of times. This chain joins TRBV4-1 and TRBJ2-6; TRBD1 matches 7 bases. The CDR3 has 16 residues. After removal of 2 bases from V and 1 base from J, the junction contained 2 bases not matched to a gene. Germline V gene lookup returns CDR1 MGHRA and CDR2 YSYEKL. CDR3 nucleotide sequence: TGCGCCAGCAGCCAATCGACAGGGTCTGGGGCCAACGTCCTGACTTTC. It translates to CASSQSTGSGANVLTF.

This clonotype ranks as medium-sized. The chain carries TRBV27 and TRBJ2-1; TRBD2 aligns across 8 bases. From germline, CDR1 is MNHEY and CDR2 SMNVEV (reference sequence). The V gene end was trimmed by 6 bases and the J gene end by 0 bases; junction bases not matched to a gene: 4. This CDR3 has 15 residues. CDR3 DNA: TGTGCCAGCAGACCACTAGCGGTCTCCTACAATGAGCAGTTCTTC. The encoded protein is CASRPLAVSYNEQFF.

This sequence joins TRBV6-1 and TRBJ2-1; D ambiguous. The last part of the DNA fits TRBJ2-5 better; the J call may be wrong. This CDR3 contains 14 residues. Germline values: CDR1 MNHNS, CDR2 SASEGT. The DNA of the CDR3 is TGTGCCAGCAGCCTAACGTCGGGTAAAGAGACCCAGTACTTC. This encodes CASSLTSGKETQYF.

By sample share, this clonotype is medium-sized. A read error is possible here, since a much larger clone lies one base away. The genes are TRBV12-5 and TRBJ2-1; no clear D. Germline CDR1 and CDR2: LGHNT and FRNRAP. V was shortened by 3 bases and J by 13 bases, with 25 bases between the two germline ends. The CDR3 is 16 amino acids. The CDR3 region is CASGLGRSTIQETQFF. The CDR3 DNA reads as TGTGCTAGTGGTTTAGGTCGGTCGACCATCCAAGAGACCCAGTTCTTC.

This clonotype is deemed medium-sized. In DNA form, the CDR3 reads TGTGCCAGCAGCACCCAGGGAGGCGGAGGCTACGAGCAGTACTTC. It yields the protein CASSTQGGGGYEQYF. This chain connects TRBV7-2 to TRBJ2-7, with a tentative D call TRBD2 (6 bases). The CDR3 has 15 residues. Per the germline V gene, CDR1 is SGHTA and CDR2 is FQGNSA. V was pared by 5 bases and J by 3 bases, with 17 bases between.

The chain employs TRBV7-8 and TRBJ2-1; 9 positions match TRBD1. The DNA end is more similar to TRBJ2-7, so the J call may be wrong. The CDR3 length is 15 residues. Germline CDR1 is SGHVS and CDR2 is FQNEAQ. The CDR3 sequence: CASSSPGTGINEQYF. The CDR3 nucleotides read TGTGCCAGCAGCTCCCCCGGGACAGGGATCAACGAGCAGTACTTC.